This entry concerns a single T cell receptor beta chain. No antigen is known for it. The input lacks base qualities; no much larger clone sits a single base away. A second Seattle source provided samples from volunteer blood donors who had recovered from COVID-19. Collaborating institutions collected whole blood in K2EDTA tubes following their own protocols. For TCRbeta analysis, collaborators shipped samples as frozen whole blood, isolated PBMCs, or DNA extracted from either of those sample types. The immunoSEQ Assay, a bias-controlled multiplex PCR, was used to amplify TCRbeta CDR3 regions from genomic DNA. In the paper's pipeline: The number of nucleated cells in each sample was estimated by amplification of reference gene primers within the assay. To quantify the absolute abundance of each unique TCRbeta CDR3 rearrangement, sequence reads were collapsed and filtered. For each sample, productive Simpson clonality was calculated as the square root of Simpson's diversity index across productive rearrangements. The table was pulled from immuneACCESS by TCRdb, which kept in-frame rearrangements only. Such tables lose some clones; where checked, under half of the loss comes from unresolved V genes, and the rest has no known cause. The V and J calls and clone size were taken over from that table, and D and trimming were inferred from the DNA. Across this sample there are roughly 220,000 clones, with 80% to 85% seen only once. In total, the top ten clones hold 5% to 6.5% of the sample.

The CDR3 contains 14 residues, cysteine and phenylalanine counted. Solely the CDR3 DNA is kept, with 42 bases framed from the first base. V loses 3 bases of germline sequence and J loses 1 base, and the interval between the two ends is 7 bases. CDR1 and CDR2, per the germline V gene, are SGHVS and FQNEAQ. This specimen comes from a study of blood T cell repertoires in COVID-19 (dated by TCRdb to the early 2020s). About the study as a whole: Samples from collaborators originated in the United States, Italy and Spain and spanned both the acute and convalescent phases of COVID-19. The material from the prospective study consisted of cDNA or gDNA derived from T cells, B-cell-depleted T cells, or PBMCs. Deeply sampled blood TCRbeta repertoires from subjects exposed to, actively infected with, or recovered from COVID-19 were included in the dataset. The repertoires were made available in a free public database intended to serve as a resource for research on the immune response to SARS-CoV-2. Samples came from the ongoing ImmuneRACE study (first 160 participants) plus 1,254 subjects from 6 global collaborators. A de-identified subject ID, COVID-19 status, age in years and sex were almost always included in the sample metadata. Where available, HLA class I and class II types were obtained from metadata supplied by the sample provider rather than from assay-based typing. General conclusions and limits of the study: The amount of clinical and demographic metadata varied by source and participant and was provided uncurated.

The TCR was taken from an older woman who had recovered from COVID-19. The sequenced sample consisted of peripheral blood. This receptor chain uses TRBV7-8 and TRBJ1-5; TRBD1 is a possible D gene, resting on 6 matching bases. The bases read TGTGCCAGCAGCTTCCAGGGGAGCAATCAGCCCCAGCATTTT. It specifies CASSFQGSNQPQHF.